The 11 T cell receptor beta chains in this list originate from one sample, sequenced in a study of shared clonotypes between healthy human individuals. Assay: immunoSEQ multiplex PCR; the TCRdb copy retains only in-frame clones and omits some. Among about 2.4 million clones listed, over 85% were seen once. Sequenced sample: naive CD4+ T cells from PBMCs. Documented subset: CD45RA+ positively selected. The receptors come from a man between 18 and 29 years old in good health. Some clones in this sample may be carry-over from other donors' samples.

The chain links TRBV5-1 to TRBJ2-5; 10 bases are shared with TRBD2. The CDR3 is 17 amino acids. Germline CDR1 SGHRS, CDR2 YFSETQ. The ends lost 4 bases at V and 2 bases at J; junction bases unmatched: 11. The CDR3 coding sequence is TGCGCCAGCAGCCCCGGATTCGGACTAGCGGCACAAGAGACCCAGTACTTC. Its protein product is CASSPGFGLAAQETQYF.

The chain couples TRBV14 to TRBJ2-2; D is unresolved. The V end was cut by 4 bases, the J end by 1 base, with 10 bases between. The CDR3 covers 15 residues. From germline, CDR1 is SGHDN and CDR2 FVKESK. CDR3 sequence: CASSRSRVNTGELFF. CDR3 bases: TGTGCCAGCAGCCGCTCCCGCGTGAACACCGGGGAGCTGTTTTTT.

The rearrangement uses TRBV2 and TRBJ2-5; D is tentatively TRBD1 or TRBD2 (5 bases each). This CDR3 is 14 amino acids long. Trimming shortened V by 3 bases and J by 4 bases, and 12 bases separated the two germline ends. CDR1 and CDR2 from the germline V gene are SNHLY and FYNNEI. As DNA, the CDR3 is TGTGCCAGCAGTGAGGGCAGGGACGGAGAGACCCAGTACTTC. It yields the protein CASSEGRDGETQYF.

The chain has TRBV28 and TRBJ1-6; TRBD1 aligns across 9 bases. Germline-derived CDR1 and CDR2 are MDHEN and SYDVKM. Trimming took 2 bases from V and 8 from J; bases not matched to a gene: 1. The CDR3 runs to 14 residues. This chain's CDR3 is CASSLGTGYSPLHF. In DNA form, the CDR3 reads TGTGCCAGCAGTTTAGGGACAGGGTATTCACCCCTCCACTTT. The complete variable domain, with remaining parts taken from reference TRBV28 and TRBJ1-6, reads DVKVTQSSRYLVKRTGEKVFLECVQDMDHENMFWYRQDPGLGLRLIYFSYDVKMKEKGDIPEGYSVSREKKERFSLILESASTNQTSMYLCASSLGTGYSPLHFGNGTRLTVT.

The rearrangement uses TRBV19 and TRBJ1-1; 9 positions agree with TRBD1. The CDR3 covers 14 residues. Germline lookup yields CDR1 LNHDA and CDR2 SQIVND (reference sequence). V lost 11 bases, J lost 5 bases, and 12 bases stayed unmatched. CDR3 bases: TGTGCCGTAGGGACAGGGAGAATGGATACTGAAGCTTTCTTT. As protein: CAVGTGRMDTEAFF.

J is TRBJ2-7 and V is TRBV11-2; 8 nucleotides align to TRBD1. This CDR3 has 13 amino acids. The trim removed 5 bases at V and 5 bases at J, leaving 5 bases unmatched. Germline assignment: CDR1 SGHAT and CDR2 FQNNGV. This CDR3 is CASSVGQGHEQYF. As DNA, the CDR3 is TGTGCCAGCAGCGTAGGACAGGGCCACGAGCAGTACTTC.

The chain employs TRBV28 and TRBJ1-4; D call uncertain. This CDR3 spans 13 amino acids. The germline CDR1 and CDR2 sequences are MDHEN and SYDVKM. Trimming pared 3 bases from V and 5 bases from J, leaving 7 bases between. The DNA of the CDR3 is TGTGCCAGCAGTTTCCCCCCAAATGAAAAACTGTTTTTT. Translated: CASSFPPNEKLFF.

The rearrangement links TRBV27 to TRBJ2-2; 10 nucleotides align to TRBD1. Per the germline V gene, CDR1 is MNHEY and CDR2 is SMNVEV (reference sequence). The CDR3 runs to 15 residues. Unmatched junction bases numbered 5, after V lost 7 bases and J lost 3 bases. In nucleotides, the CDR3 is TGTGCCAGCAAAGGCGGGACAGGGGACACCGGGGAGCTGTTTTTT. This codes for CASKGGTGDTGELFF.

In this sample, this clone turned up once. The CDR3 coding sequence is TGTGCCAGCACTGGGGACAGCTATGGCTACACCTTC. Protein: CASTGDSYGYTF. The V call is TRBV2, the J call TRBJ1-2; 7 nucleotides agree with TRBD1. J lost 4 bases, V lost 7 bases, and 3 bases had no gene match. CDR3 size: 12 residues. CDR1 and CDR2 (germline): SNHLY, FYNNEI.

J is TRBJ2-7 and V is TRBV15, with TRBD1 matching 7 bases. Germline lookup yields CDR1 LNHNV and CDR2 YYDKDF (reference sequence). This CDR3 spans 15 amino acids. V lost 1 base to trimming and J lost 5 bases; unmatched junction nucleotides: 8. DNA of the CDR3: TGTGCCACCAGCAGAGCCCATGCTCAGGGGGACGAGCAGTACTTC. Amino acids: CATSRAHAQGDEQYF.

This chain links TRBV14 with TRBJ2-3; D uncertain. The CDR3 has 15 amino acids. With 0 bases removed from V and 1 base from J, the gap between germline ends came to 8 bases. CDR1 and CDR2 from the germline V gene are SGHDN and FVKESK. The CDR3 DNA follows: TGTGCCAGCAGCCAAGATGATGCGGGCACAGATACGCAGTATTTT. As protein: CASSQDDAGTDTQYF.